These 10 T cell receptor beta chains originate from one sample sequenced in a study of cytomegalovirus exposure and HLA in healthy donors. The PCR used 60 Vbeta and 13 Jbeta primers. TCRdb keeps only in-frame clones here, not all; method: immunoSEQ multiplex PCR. The data show 150,000 to 170,000 clones, 70% to 90% seen once. Input material: PBMCs. All receptors derive from a middle-aged woman in good health and CMV-seropositive.

This clone was detected a few times. V gene TRBV29-1 combines with J gene TRBJ1-5; D ambiguous. Trimming took off 6 bases at V and 7 bases at J, with 16 bases between the two ends. CDR1 SQVTM and CDR2 ANQGSEA come from the germline V gene. The CDR3 length is 13 residues. Here the CDR3 reads CSVRDGLSQPQHF. CDR3 DNA: TGCAGCGTCCGGGATGGACTGAGCCAGCCCCAGCATTTT. Full variable domain (missing parts from reference TRBV29-1 and TRBJ1-5): SAVISQKPSRDICQRGTSLTIQCQVDSQVTMMFWYRQQPGQSLTLIATANQGSEATYESGFVIDKFPISRPNLTFSTLTVSNMSPEDSSIYLCSVRDGLSQPQHFGDGTRLSIL.

V is TRBV10-3 and J is TRBJ2-1; 9 bases are shared with TRBD1. The CDR3 is made up of 17 amino acids. V shed 4 bases, J shed 6 bases, and the junction held 13 bases outside the gene matches. From germline, CDR1 is ENHRY and CDR2 SYGVKD. The CDR3 loop reads CAISAALGQGFGNEQFF. The CDR3 DNA is TGTGCCATCAGTGCCGCCCTCGGACAGGGGTTCGGCAATGAGCAGTTCTTC.

The chain recombines TRBV5-4 with TRBJ2-7; 9 positions match TRBD1. Germline V gene lookup returns CDR1 SGHNT and CDR2 YYREEE (reference sequence). CDR3 length: 13 residues. The ends lost 4 bases at V and 2 bases at J; junction bases unmatched: 1. In DNA, the CDR3 is TGTGCCAGCAGCAGGGACAGGGCCTACGAGCAGTACTTC. This codes for CASSRDRAYEQYF.

This chain connects TRBV19 to TRBJ2-1; maybe TRBD2 (6 bases). CDR1 is LNHDA, CDR2 SQIVND, per germline (reference sequence). V lost 1 base and J 9 bases, leaving 19 bases between the germline ends. This CDR3 spans 16 amino acids. The DNA of the CDR3 is TGTGCCAGTAGTATAGGTGCAGGGCTTTTCGGGAGTGAGCAGTTCTTC. This translates into CASSIGAGLFGSEQFF. The full variable domain, with the rest looked up from reference TRBV19 and TRBJ2-1, is DGGITQSPKYLFRKEGQNVTLSCEQNLNHDAMYWYRQDPGQGLRLIYYSQIVNDFQKGDIAEGYSVSREKKESFPLTVTSAQKNPTAFYLCASSIGAGLFGSEQFFGPGTRLTVL.

This chain links TRBV29-1 with TRBJ2-3; 8 bases map to TRBD2. Per germline, CDR1 SQVTM and CDR2 ANQGSEA. This CDR3 is built from 12 residues. J was trimmed by 3 bases and V by 8 bases; bases with no gene match: 4. As DNA, the CDR3 is TGCAGCTCGGGACTAGTAACAGATACGCAGTATTTT. This sequence encodes CSSGLVTDTQYF.

This clone came up once. The gene calls are TRBV27 and TRBJ1-5; D ambiguous. Germline V gene sequence: CDR1 MNHEY, CDR2 SMNVEV (reference sequence). This CDR3 has 13 amino acids. The V and J ends lost 5 bases and 4 bases respectively, with 9 bases between them. CDR3 nucleotide sequence: TGTGCCAGCAGTCCGGAGTTTAATCAGCCCCAGCATTTT. Its translation: CASSPEFNQPQHF.

This clone turned up a few times. The CDR3 DNA reads as TGTGCCAGCAGCTCAGAAGTGACAGGGATATCTTCCGAGCAGTACTTC. It codes for CASSSEVTGISSEQYF. J is TRBJ2-7 and V is TRBV11-2; 7 bases map to TRBD1. Germline V gene sequence: CDR1 SGHAT, CDR2 FQNNGV. This CDR3 has 16 residues. V was clipped by 4 bases and J by 6 bases; unmatched bases: 15.

The chain employs TRBV13 and TRBJ2-7; TRBD1 might be the D (5 bases). CDR3 length: 14 residues. CDR1 PRHDT and CDR2 FYEKMQ come from the germline V gene (reference sequence). V lost 6 bases to trimming and J lost 4 bases, with 16 bases between them. This CDR3 reads CASRYWVQGYEQYF. CDR3 in DNA: TGTGCCAGCAGATATTGGGTCCAGGGATACGAGCAGTACTTC. The variable domain in full, completed from reference TRBV13 and TRBJ2-7, reads AAGVIQSPRHLIKEKRETATLKCYPIPRHDTVYWYQQGPGQDPQFLISFYEKMQSDKGSIPDRFSAQQFSDYHSELNMSSLELGDSALYFCASRYWVQGYEQYFGPGTRLTVT.

This chain joins TRBV5-4 and TRBJ2-1; TRBD2 agrees at 14 bases. The CDR3 spans 16 residues. The junction had 11 bases not matched to a gene; V was cut back by 6 bases and J by 9 bases. The V gene's germline CDR1 is SGHNT and CDR2 YYREEE (reference sequence). Here the CDR3 reads CASMRTSGRRSGEQFF. The DNA for the CDR3 is TGTGCCAGCATGAGGACTAGCGGGAGGCGTAGCGGTGAGCAGTTCTTC.

The J gene is TRBJ2-1, the V gene TRBV27; TRBD2 might be the D (5 bases). From germline, CDR1 is MNHEY and CDR2 SMNVEV (reference sequence). Trimming took off 5 bases at V and 0 bases at J, with 11 bases between the two ends. The CDR3 spans 15 residues. The CDR3 spells CASSPLANSYNEQFF. CDR3 in DNA: TGTGCCAGCAGTCCTCTAGCTAACTCCTACAATGAGCAGTTCTTC.